This T cell receptor (beta chain) comes out of a study of cytomegalovirus exposure and HLA in healthy donors. 13 Jbeta primers and 60 Vbeta primers were used for the PCR. The table came from immunoSEQ multiplex PCR; TCRdb's copy has only in-frame clones and leaves some out. The sample consists of 100,000 to 150,000 clones, 55% to 75% of them appearing once. Germline lookup yields CDR1 MNHNS and CDR2 SASEGT. J lost 8 bases, V lost 6 bases, and 6 bases had no gene match. CDR3 length: 12 amino acids. The chain is built from TRBV6-1 and TRBJ1-2; 7 bases are a match to TRBD1. Sequencing was done on a sample of PBMCs. This clonotype was obtained from a man aged 45-65 years in good health and CMV-seropositive. CDR3 loop: CASSLTGEGYTF. CDR3 bases: TGTGCCAGCAGCCTTACAGGGGAGGGCTACACCTTC.